This T cell receptor beta chain was obtained from a study of T cell repertoires in cytomegalovirus infection. At the level of the study: The authors used CMV epitopes that were HLA-C-restricted (recently identified) and HLA-B-restricted (well studied). Matching HLA type and CMV infection were both indicated by public TCR beta signatures.

This clonotype was seen more than once but under ten times. Its target is unknown. V was pared by 5 bases and J by 3 bases, with 14 bases of the junction left unmatched. The CDR3 consists of 19 residues. Germline V gives CDR1 SGHAT, CDR2 FQNNGV. General study findings and limits: The ex vivo response was dominated by HLA-C-restricted CMV-specific TCR beta clonotypes.

One entry per CDR3 protein results from TCRdb running MiXCR on the reads. Of some 560,000 distinct CDR3 sequences in the sample, about 39% were seen once. This rearrangement joins TRBV11-2 to TRBJ2-1; 12 bases match TRBD2. The clonotype originates from a human donor in good health (CMV status not recorded). Some clones in this sample may be carry-over from other donors' samples. The input for sequencing was cultured PBMCs, taken from culture after CMV antigen stimulation. The CDR3 protein is CASSHSNALGLAGYNEQFF. DNA of the CDR3: TGTGCCAGCAGCCACAGTAATGCCCTGGGACTAGCGGGCTACAATGAGCAGTTCTTC.